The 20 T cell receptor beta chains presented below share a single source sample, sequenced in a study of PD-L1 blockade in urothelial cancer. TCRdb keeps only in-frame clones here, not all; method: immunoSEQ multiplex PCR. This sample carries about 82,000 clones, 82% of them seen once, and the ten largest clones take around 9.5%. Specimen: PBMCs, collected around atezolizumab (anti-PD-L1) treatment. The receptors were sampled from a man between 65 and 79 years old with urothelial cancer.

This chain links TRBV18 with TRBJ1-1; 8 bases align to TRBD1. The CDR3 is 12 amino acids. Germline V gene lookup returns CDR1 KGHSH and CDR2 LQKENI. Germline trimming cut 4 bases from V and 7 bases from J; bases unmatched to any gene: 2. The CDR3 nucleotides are TGTGCCAGCTCACTCGGACAGGGTGAAGCTTTCTTT. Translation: CASSLGQGEAFF.

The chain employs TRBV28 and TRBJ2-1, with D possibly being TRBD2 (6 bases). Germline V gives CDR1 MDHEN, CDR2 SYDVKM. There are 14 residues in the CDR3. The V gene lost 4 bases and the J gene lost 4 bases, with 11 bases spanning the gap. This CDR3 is CASSSTRLYNEQFF. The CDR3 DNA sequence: TGTGCCAGCAGTTCGACTAGACTTTACAATGAGCAGTTCTTC.

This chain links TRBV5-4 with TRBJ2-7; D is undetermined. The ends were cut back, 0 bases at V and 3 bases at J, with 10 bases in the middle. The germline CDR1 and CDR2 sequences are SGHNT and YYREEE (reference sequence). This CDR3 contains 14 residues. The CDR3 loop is CASSLEAINYEQYF. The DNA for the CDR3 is TGTGCCAGCAGCTTGGAAGCGATTAACTACGAGCAGTACTTC.

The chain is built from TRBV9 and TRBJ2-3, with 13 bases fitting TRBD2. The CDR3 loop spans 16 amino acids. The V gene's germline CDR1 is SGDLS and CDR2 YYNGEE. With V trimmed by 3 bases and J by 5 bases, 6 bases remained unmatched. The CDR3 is CASSATSGGAKDTQYF. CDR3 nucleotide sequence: TGTGCCAGCAGCGCTACTAGCGGGGGGGCCAAAGATACGCAGTATTTT.

The CDR3 sequence is CASSSTGQGAHNTIYF. DNA for the CDR3: TGTGCCAGCAGCTCGACCGGACAGGGGGCTCATAACACCATATATTTT. This rearrangement joins TRBV11-3 to TRBJ1-3, with 11 bases that match TRBD1. CDR1 SGHNT and CDR2 YENEEA come from the germline V gene. J gave up 7 bases and V 4 bases, and 9 bases lay outside the gene matches. The CDR3 is 16 amino acids.

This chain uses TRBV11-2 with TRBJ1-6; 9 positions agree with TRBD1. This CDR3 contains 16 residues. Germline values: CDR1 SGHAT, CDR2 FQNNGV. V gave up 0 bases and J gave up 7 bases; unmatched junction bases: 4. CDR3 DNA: TGTGCCAGCAGCTTAGATGAGGGACAGGGCAATTCACCCCTCCACTTT. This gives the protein CASSLDEGQGNSPLHF.

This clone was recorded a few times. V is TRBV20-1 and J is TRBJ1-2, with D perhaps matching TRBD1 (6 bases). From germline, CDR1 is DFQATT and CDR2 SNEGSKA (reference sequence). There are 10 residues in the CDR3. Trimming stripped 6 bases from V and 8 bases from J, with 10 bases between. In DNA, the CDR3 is TGCAGTGCACCTACAGGGGGCTACACCTTC. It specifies CSAPTGGYTF.

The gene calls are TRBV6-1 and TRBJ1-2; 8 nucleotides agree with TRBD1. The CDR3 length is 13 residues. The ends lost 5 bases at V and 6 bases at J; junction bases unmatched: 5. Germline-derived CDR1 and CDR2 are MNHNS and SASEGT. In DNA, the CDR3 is TGTGCCAGCAGTCGGACAGGGACGGATGGCTACACCTTC. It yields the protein CASSRTGTDGYTF.

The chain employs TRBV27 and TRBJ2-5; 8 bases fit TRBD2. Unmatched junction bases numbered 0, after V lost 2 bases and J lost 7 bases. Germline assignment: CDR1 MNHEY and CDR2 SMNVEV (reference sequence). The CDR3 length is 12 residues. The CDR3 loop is CASSLSGGTQYF. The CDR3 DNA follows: TGTGCCAGCAGTTTAAGCGGGGGGACCCAGTACTTC.

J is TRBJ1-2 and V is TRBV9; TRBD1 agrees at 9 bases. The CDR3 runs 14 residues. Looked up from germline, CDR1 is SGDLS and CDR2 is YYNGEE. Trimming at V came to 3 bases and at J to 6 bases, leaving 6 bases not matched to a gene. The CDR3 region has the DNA TGTGCCAGCAGCGCACAGGGGGCAAATCATGGCTACACCTTC. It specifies CASSAQGANHGYTF.

The CDR3 protein is CASSPRRGNYNSPLHF. The CDR3 DNA reads as TGTGCCAGCAGCCCTAGGCGGGGGAATTATAATTCACCCCTCCACTTT. J is TRBJ1-6 and V is TRBV5-8; D is possibly TRBD1 (5 bases). Germline values: CDR1 SGHTS, CDR2 YDEGEE. The CDR3 contains 16 residues. Trimming shortened V by 4 bases and J by 4 bases, and 15 bases separated the two germline ends.

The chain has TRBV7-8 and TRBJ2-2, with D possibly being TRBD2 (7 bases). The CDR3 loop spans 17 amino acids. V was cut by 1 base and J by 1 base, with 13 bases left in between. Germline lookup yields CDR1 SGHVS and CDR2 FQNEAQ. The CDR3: CASSLVGGGGNTGELFF. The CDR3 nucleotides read TGTGCCAGCAGCTTAGTGGGGGGAGGGGGGAACACCGGGGAGCTGTTTTTT.

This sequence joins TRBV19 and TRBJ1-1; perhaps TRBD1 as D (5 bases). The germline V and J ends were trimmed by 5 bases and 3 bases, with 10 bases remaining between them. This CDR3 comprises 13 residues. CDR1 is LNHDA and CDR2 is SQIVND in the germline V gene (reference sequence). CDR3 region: CASSQSRDTEAFF. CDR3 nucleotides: TGTGCCAGTAGTCAATCCAGGGACACTGAAGCTTTCTTT.

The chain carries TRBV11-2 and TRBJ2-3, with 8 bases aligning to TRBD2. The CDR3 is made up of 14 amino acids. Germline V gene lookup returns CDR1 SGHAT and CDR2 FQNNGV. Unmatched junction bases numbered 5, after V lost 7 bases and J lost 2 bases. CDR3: CASTPSGFTDTQYF. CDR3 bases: TGTGCCAGCACTCCTAGCGGGTTCACAGATACGCAGTATTTT.

CDR3 residues: CASRQGGSYNEQFF. Written as DNA, the CDR3 is TGTGCCAGTAGACAGGGGGGCTCCTACAATGAGCAGTTCTTC. The chain combines TRBV19 with TRBJ2-1; 8 nucleotides line up with TRBD1. CDR1 LNHDA and CDR2 SQIVND come from the germline V gene (reference sequence). V lost 6 bases to trimming and J lost 0 bases; unmatched junction nucleotides: 1. The CDR3 is 14 residues long.

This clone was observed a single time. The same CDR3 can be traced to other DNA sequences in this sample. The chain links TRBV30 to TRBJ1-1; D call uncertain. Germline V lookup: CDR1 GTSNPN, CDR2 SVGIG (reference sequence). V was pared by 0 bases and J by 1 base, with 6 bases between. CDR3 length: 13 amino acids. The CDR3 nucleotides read TGTGCCTGGAGTGTACCTAAGAACACTGAAGCTTTCTTT. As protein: CAWSVPKNTEAFF. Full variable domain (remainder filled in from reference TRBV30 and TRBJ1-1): SQTIHQWPATLVQPVGSPLSLECTVEGTSNPNLYWYRQAAGRGLQLLFYSVGIGQISSEVPQNLSASRPQDRQFILSSKKLLLSDSGFYLCAWSVPKNTEAFFGQGTRLTVV.

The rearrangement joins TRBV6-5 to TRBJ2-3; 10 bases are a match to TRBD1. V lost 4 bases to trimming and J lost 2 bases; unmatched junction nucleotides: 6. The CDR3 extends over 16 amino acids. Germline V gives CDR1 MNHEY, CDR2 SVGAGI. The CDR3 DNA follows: TGTGCCAGCAGTTGGGGACAGGGGCTAAACACAGATACGCAGTATTTT. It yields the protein CASSWGQGLNTDTQYF.

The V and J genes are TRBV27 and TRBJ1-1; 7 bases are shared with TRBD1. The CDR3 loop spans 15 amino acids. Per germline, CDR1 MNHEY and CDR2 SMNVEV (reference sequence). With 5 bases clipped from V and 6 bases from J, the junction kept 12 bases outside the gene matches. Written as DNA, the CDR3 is TGTGCCAGCAGTCCGGGGACAGTGGTAATCGCTGAAGCTTTCTTT. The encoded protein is CASSPGTVVIAEAFF.

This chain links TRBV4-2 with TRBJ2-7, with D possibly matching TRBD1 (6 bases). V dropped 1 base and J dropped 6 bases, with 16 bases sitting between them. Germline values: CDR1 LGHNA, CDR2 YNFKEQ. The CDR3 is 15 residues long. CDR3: CASSQAGYRVAEQYF. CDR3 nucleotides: TGTGCCAGCAGCCAAGCTGGGTACAGGGTGGCCGAGCAGTACTTC.

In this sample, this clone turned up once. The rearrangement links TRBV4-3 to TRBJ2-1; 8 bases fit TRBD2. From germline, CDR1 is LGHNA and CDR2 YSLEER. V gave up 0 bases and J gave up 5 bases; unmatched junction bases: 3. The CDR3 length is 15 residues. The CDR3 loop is CASSQDSGNNNEQFF. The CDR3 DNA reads TGCGCCAGCAGCCAAGATAGCGGGAACAACAATGAGCAGTTCTTC.